The source of this T cell receptor beta chain is a study of T cells after yellow fever vaccination. Findings of the study overall: At around 95% for CD4 and approximately 89% for CD8, most primary-vaccination clones showed up again after the booster. A small proportion of clonotypes was detected in both the CD4 and CD8 compartments.

CDR3 length equals 14 residues. The V and J ends lost 1 base and 3 bases respectively, with 8 bases between them. The germline gives CDR1 SGHTA, CDR2 FQGTGA. This clonotype was recorded a few times. Antigen unknown. Each CDR3 protein gets one entry after TCRdb re-called the 5' RACE reads with MiXCR. The repertoire holds about 550,000 distinct CDR3 sequences, under 25% seen once, with approximately 15% in the top ten. This specimen consisted of PBMCs, obtained 15 days after the yellow fever booster vaccination. This receptor was taken from a man aged 25 to 45 who received the YFV17D yellow fever vaccine. V and J are TRBV7-3 and TRBJ2-3, with no clear D. The CDR3 sequence is CASSLSAVTDTQYF. DNA of the CDR3: TGTGCCAGCAGCTTAAGCGCTGTTACAGATACGCAGTATTTT.